Listed here are 31 T cell receptor beta chains from one sample, sequenced in a study of cytomegalovirus exposure and HLA in healthy donors. Amplification used 60 Vbeta primers and 13 Jbeta primers. TCRdb's table, derived via immunoSEQ multiplex PCR, lists solely in-frame clones and lacks some. The data hold 130,000 to 150,000 clones, with over 70% observed a single time. The sequencing sample was made of PBMCs. The source of these receptors is a man aged 30-40 years in good health and CMV-seropositive.

The V gene is TRBV7-2, the J gene TRBJ2-1, with TRBD2 matching over 9 bases. Germline values: CDR1 SGHTA, CDR2 FQGNSA. The V and J ends lost 4 bases and 5 bases, in that order; junction bases with no gene match: 6. There are 15 residues in the CDR3. The CDR3 spells CASSSGLAKDNEQFF. For the CDR3, the DNA is TGTGCCAGCAGCTCGGGACTAGCAAAAGACAATGAGCAGTTCTTC.

The chain combines TRBV4-1 with TRBJ2-7; TRBD1 matches at 7 bases. Trimming cost V 4 bases and J 0 bases; bases outside gene matches: 6. This CDR3 is 15 amino acids long. Germline V CDR1 and CDR2: MGHRA, YSYEKL. The CDR3 protein is CASSLRQGGSYEQYF. CDR3 nucleotides: TGCGCCAGCAGCCTTCGACAGGGCGGCTCCTACGAGCAGTACTTC.

This chain connects TRBV2 to TRBJ2-1; 9 bases align to TRBD2. The CDR3 spans 15 residues. Losses at the gene ends were 6 bases for V and 5 bases for J; bases not matched to a gene: 8. Germline lookup yields CDR1 SNHLY and CDR2 FYNNEI. CDR3 nucleotide sequence: TGTGCCAGCAGGACCTCCAGCGGGGGGAACAATGAGCAGTTCTTC. It translates to CASRTSSGGNNEQFF.

With respect to this clone: This specimen includes other DNA sequences encoding the same CDR3. The gene calls are TRBV27 and TRBJ1-2, with D possibly matching TRBD1 (5 bases). CDR3 length: 13 amino acids. V lost 2 bases, J lost 5 bases, and 9 bases lay in between. Looked up from germline, CDR1 is MNHEY and CDR2 is SMNVEV (reference sequence). The CDR3 spells CASSLDSSYGYTF. The CDR3 nucleotides read TGTGCCAGCAGTTTAGACAGCTCTTATGGCTACACCTTC.

The chain couples TRBV5-1 to TRBJ2-7; possibly TRBD2 for D (5 bases). The length of the CDR3 is 14 residues. Trimming shortened V by 2 bases and J by 0 bases, and 9 bases separated the two germline ends. Germline V gene sequence: CDR1 SGHRS, CDR2 YFSETQ. CDR3 region: CASSFGISSYEQYF. The CDR3 DNA sequence: TGCGCCAGCAGCTTCGGGATAAGCTCCTACGAGCAGTACTTC.

The chain has TRBV6-5 and TRBJ2-1; TRBD2 is a possible D gene (5 bases). The germline V gene encodes CDR1 MNHEY and CDR2 SVGAGI. The CDR3 consists of 12 residues. Trimming took off 6 bases at V and 10 bases at J, with 13 bases between the two ends. Written as DNA, the CDR3 is TGTGCCAGCAGATCTGGACTGGGGGAGCAGTTCTTC. As protein: CASRSGLGEQFF.

This clone was counted once. The junction and the germline gene differ at one end; a read error may be behind it. The chain joins TRBV7-9 to TRBJ1-2; 8 bases are shared with TRBD1. CDR1 is SEHNR, CDR2 FQNEAQ, per germline (reference sequence). The CDR3 spans 15 residues. Here the CDR3 reads CSSNPQGVTNYGYTF. The DNA of the CDR3 is TGTTCCAGCAACCCACAGGGGGTCACTAACTATGGCTACACCTTC.

The genes are TRBV15 and TRBJ2-1, with 9 bases fitting TRBD2. After removal of 1 base from V and 5 bases from J, the junction contained 9 bases not matched to a gene. The CDR3 covers 17 residues. Germline V gene lookup returns CDR1 LNHNV and CDR2 YYDKDF (reference sequence). CDR3 loop: CATSRVREGGGDNEQFF. In nucleotides, the CDR3 is TGTGCCACCAGCAGAGTGCGGGAGGGGGGAGGGGACAATGAGCAGTTCTTC.

This clone was counted a few times. The chain joins TRBV9 to TRBJ2-4; a weak D match, TRBD1 (6 bases). V lost 3 bases and J lost 9, with 13 bases in between. Germline V lookup: CDR1 SGDLS, CDR2 YYNGEE. The CDR3 covers 13 residues. The CDR3 DNA is TGTGCCAGCAGCGCTCAGGGACAAGGCATTCAGTACTTC. The encoded protein is CASSAQGQGIQYF. The full variable domain, in which reference TRBV9 and TRBJ2-4 provide the parts outside the CDR3, is DSGVTQTPKHLITATGQRVTLRCSPRSGDLSVYWYQQSLDQGLQFLIQYYNGEERAKGNILERFSAQQFPDLHSELNLSSLELGDSALYFCASSAQGQGIQYFGAGTRLSVL.

This chain links TRBV5-1 with TRBJ2-2; D is perhaps TRBD1 (6 bases). CDR1 is SGHRS and CDR2 is YFSETQ in the germline V gene. CDR3 length: 11 amino acids. Between the trimmed V and J ends, which lost 5 bases and 8 bases, there was a span of 7 bases. The CDR3: CASRGTGELFF. DNA of the CDR3: TGCGCCAGCAGGGGGACAGGGGAGCTGTTTTTT.

This clone showed up just a few times. The genes are TRBV5-5 and TRBJ1-4; 8 positions agree with TRBD1. In germline, CDR1 is SGHKS, CDR2 YYEKEE (reference sequence). The CDR3 totals 15 residues. J gave up 5 bases and V 5 bases, and 8 bases lay outside the gene matches. CDR3 protein: CASSLTGGSNEKLFF. CDR3 DNA sequence: TGTGCCAGCAGTCTAACAGGGGGTTCGAATGAAAAACTGTTTTTT.

The chain recombines TRBV30 with TRBJ2-2; 7 bases align to TRBD2. Unmatched junction bases numbered 2, after V lost 2 bases and J lost 5 bases. The V gene's germline CDR1 is GTSNPN and CDR2 SVGIG (reference sequence). This CDR3 comprises 13 residues. DNA of the CDR3: TGTGCCTGGAGTAACGGGGGGACCGGGGAGCTGTTTTTT. This gives the protein CAWSNGGTGELFF.

The chain links TRBV30 to TRBJ2-1, with D possibly TRBD2 on 6 matching bases. Between the trimmed V and J ends, which lost 4 bases and 3 bases, there was a span of 10 bases. The CDR3 is 13 amino acids. The V gene's germline CDR1 is GTSNPN and CDR2 SVGIG (reference sequence). Written as DNA, the CDR3 is TGTGCCTGGATAGGGACTTACTACAATGAGCAGTTCTTC. This codes for CAWIGTYYNEQFF.

The chain is built from TRBV29-1 and TRBJ2-7; the D gene is possibly TRBD1 (6 bases). CDR3 size: 11 residues. Germline values: CDR1 SQVTM, CDR2 ANQGSEA. Deletions cut 6 bases from V and 5 bases from J, with 11 bases between. The CDR3: CSVETGDEQYF. CDR3 DNA sequence: TGCAGCGTCGAGACAGGCGACGAGCAGTACTTC.

This clone came up once. The V call is TRBV5-1, the J call TRBJ1-6, with 8 bases aligning to TRBD1. This CDR3 has 17 residues. Trimming at V came to 1 base and at J to 9 bases, leaving 12 bases not matched to a gene. CDR1 is SGHRS and CDR2 is YFSETQ in the germline V gene. The CDR3 DNA is TGCGCCAGCAGCTTGTTACCGGGACAGGATTGGGGTTCACCCCTCCACTTT. Translation gives CASSLLPGQDWGSPLHF.

CDR3 DNA sequence: TGCGCCAGCAGCGAACAGGGGGCCTCGGAAGCTTTCTTT. Translating gives CASSEQGASEAFF. The chain has TRBV10-1 and TRBJ1-1, with 9 bases lining up with TRBD1. Per the germline V gene, CDR1 is WNHNN and CDR2 is SYGVQD (reference sequence). Losses at the gene ends were 6 bases for V and 8 bases for J; bases not matched to a gene: 7. The CDR3 covers 13 residues.

The V gene is TRBV5-1, the J gene TRBJ2-5, with 8 bases lining up with TRBD1. This CDR3 has 15 amino acids. Germline trimming cut 4 bases from V and 1 base from J; bases unmatched to any gene: 6. CDR1 is SGHRS, CDR2 YFSETQ, per germline. This CDR3 is CASSGTGGSQETQYF. The CDR3 coding sequence is TGCGCCAGCAGCGGAACAGGGGGGAGCCAAGAGACCCAGTACTTC.

CDR3 nucleotides: TGTGCCAGCAGCGTAACTTTTAGGGGCCAGAACACTGAAGCTTTCTTT. The encoded protein is CASSVTFRGQNTEAFF. The chain recombines TRBV9 with TRBJ1-1; a weak D match, TRBD1 (5 bases). The CDR3 has 16 residues. CDR1 is SGDLS and CDR2 is YYNGEE in the germline V gene. The V and J ends lost 1 base and 1 base respectively, with 14 bases between them.

The chain carries TRBV5-4 and TRBJ2-3, with 9 bases fitting TRBD2. This CDR3 is built from 20 residues. With 3 bases clipped from V and 5 bases from J, the junction kept 22 bases outside the gene matches. The germline V gene encodes CDR1 SGHNT and CDR2 YYREEE (reference sequence). CDR3 amino acids: CASSSPGGGRADVQRDTQYF. The CDR3 nucleotides read TGTGCCAGCAGCTCACCCGGGGGCGGGAGGGCCGACGTTCAGCGAGATACGCAGTATTTT.

The V and J genes are TRBV5-1 and TRBJ2-3; D unresolved. The CDR3 extends over 14 amino acids. Germline assignment: CDR1 SGHRS and CDR2 YFSETQ. Between the trimmed V and J ends, which lost 0 bases and 6 bases, there was a span of 11 bases. The CDR3 region is CASSLGLSRDTQYF. DNA for the CDR3: TGCGCCAGCAGCTTGGGGCTTTCGAGGGATACGCAGTATTTT.

The chain carries TRBV4-1 and TRBJ2-5; D might be TRBD1 (6 bases). Trimming removed 4 bases from V and 1 base from J, with 19 bases in between. This CDR3 comprises 17 residues. In germline, CDR1 is MGHRA, CDR2 YSYEKL. This chain's CDR3 is CASSRFAAGAFQETQYF. The CDR3 DNA follows: TGCGCCAGCAGCCGTTTCGCGGCAGGGGCCTTCCAAGAGACCCAGTACTTC.

Concerning this clone itself: Sequence at one end of the junction differs from germline and may be a read error. The CDR3 DNA sequence: TGTTCCAGCAGCTTAGCCGAGGCAGTCAATCAGCCCCAGCATTTT. As protein: CSSSLAEAVNQPQHF. The V call is TRBV7-9, the J call TRBJ1-5; D is uncertain. CDR1 SEHNR and CDR2 FQNEAQ come from the germline V gene (reference sequence). This CDR3 is built from 15 residues.

The rearrangement joins TRBV6-6 to TRBJ1-6, with D perhaps TRBD1 (5 bases). Germline CDR1 is MNHNY and CDR2 is SVGAGI (reference sequence). V shed 6 bases and J shed 7 bases, with 13 bases lying between them. The CDR3 length is 14 residues. In nucleotides, the CDR3 is TGTGCCAGCAGGATTGGGGCAGCCAATTCACCCCTCCACTTT. This gives the protein CASRIGAANSPLHF.

In this sample, this clone turned up once. The J gene is TRBJ2-1, the V gene TRBV7-6, with 14 bases matching TRBD2. Germline-derived CDR1 and CDR2 are SGHVS and FNYEAQ. CDR3 length equals 16 residues. V lost 5 bases, J lost 9 bases, and 9 bases stayed unmatched. CDR3 residues: CASSPRLAGGLAEQFF. Written as DNA, the CDR3 is TGTGCCAGCAGCCCGCGACTAGCGGGGGGGCTTGCTGAGCAGTTCTTC.

The gene calls are TRBV7-2 and TRBJ2-5; D might be TRBD1 (5 bases). Trimming removed 5 bases from V and 4 bases from J, with 14 bases in between. Germline lookup yields CDR1 SGHTA and CDR2 FQGNSA. The CDR3 is 14 amino acids. The CDR3 reads CASSLTPGIETQYF. The CDR3 DNA sequence: TGTGCCAGCAGCCTGACTCCAGGGATAGAGACCCAGTACTTC.

This clone came up once. This rearrangement joins TRBV7-9 to TRBJ2-5, with 9 bases lining up with TRBD1. This CDR3 comprises 16 residues. Looked up from germline, CDR1 is SEHNR and CDR2 is FQNEAQ (reference sequence). J was trimmed by 2 bases and V by 5 bases; bases with no gene match: 9. CDR3 DNA sequence: TGTGCCAGCAGCCCTCTCGGACAGGGGTCTCAAGAGACCCAGTACTTC. It is translated as CASSPLGQGSQETQYF.

This clone has just a few counts. This chain uses TRBV2 with TRBJ2-6; TRBD1 aligns across 7 bases. The CDR3 has 15 amino acids. V lost 6 bases to trimming and J lost 2 bases; unmatched junction nucleotides: 4. Germline CDR1 is SNHLY and CDR2 is FYNNEI. This CDR3 reads CASSQDRAGANVLTF. The CDR3 coding sequence is TGTGCCAGCAGCCAAGACAGGGCTGGGGCCAACGTCCTGACTTTC.

This clone was counted a few times. The CDR3 here is CASTQTSGSYNEQFF. As DNA, the CDR3 is TGTGCCAGCACCCAAACTAGCGGGAGTTACAATGAGCAGTTCTTC. The genes are TRBV6-1 and TRBJ2-1; 11 bases are a match to TRBD2. The V segment lost 7 bases and the J segment 4 bases; nucleotides outside the gene matches: 6. The V gene's germline CDR1 is MNHNS and CDR2 SASEGT. The CDR3 extends over 15 amino acids.

This clone occurred a few times. The chain has TRBV7-8 and TRBJ1-5, with TRBD1 matching 7 bases. The V and J ends lost 0 bases and 4 bases, in that order; junction bases with no gene match: 3. CDR1 and CDR2 (germline): SGHVS, FQNEAQ. This CDR3 has 15 residues. CDR3 residues: CASSLARTGNQPQHF. CDR3 DNA sequence: TGTGCCAGCAGCTTAGCCAGGACAGGTAATCAGCCCCAGCATTTT.

This clone was detected only once. V usage is TRBV30 and J usage is TRBJ1-1, with 9 bases matching TRBD1. V trimming: 7 bases; J trimming: 7 bases; junction bases outside the gene matches: 7. Germline V CDR1 and CDR2: GTSNPN, SVGIG (reference sequence). This CDR3 is 12 amino acids long. Here the CDR3 reads CASGQGRLEAFF. The CDR3 nucleotides read TGTGCCTCGGGACAGGGTAGGCTTGAAGCTTTCTTT.

This clone was picked up one time. The V call is TRBV11-2, the J call TRBJ2-7; TRBD2 agrees at 13 bases. The CDR3 sequence is 14 residues long. The germline CDR1 and CDR2 sequences are SGHAT and FQNNGV. V lost 7 bases to trimming and J lost 5 bases; unmatched junction nucleotides: 5. The CDR3 reads CASKTSGRRHEQYF. The CDR3 nucleotides read TGTGCCAGCAAGACTAGCGGGAGGAGGCACGAGCAGTACTTC.